This T cell receptor beta chain comes out of a study of T cell changes during pregnancy in multiple sclerosis. The count of this clone is one. Clones were sequenced by immunoSEQ multiplex PCR, and TCRdb holds only the in-frame ones, with some missing. The sample lists roughly 52,000 clones; roughly 94% were seen once. This CDR3 spans 14 amino acids. Germline CDR1 is LNHDA and CDR2 is SQIVND (reference sequence). Trimming stripped 1 base from V and 1 base from J, with 8 bases between. The genes are TRBV19 and TRBJ2-7; D call uncertain. This TCR was recovered from a female donor with multiple sclerosis, enrolled in a pregnancy study. This sample comprised CD8+ T cells from peripheral blood mononuclear cells, obtained before pregnancy. The CDR3 protein is CASSIVGASYEQYF. DNA of the CDR3: TGTGCCAGTAGTATAGTGGGCGCGTCCTACGAGCAGTACTTC.